Reported below is one T cell receptor (beta chain). The data originate from a study of blood T cell repertoires in COVID-19. Study details: Material from acute and convalescent COVID-19 was sourced from the United States, Italy and Spain. PBMCs, B-cell-depleted T cells, or T cells were the source of the cDNA or gDNA that made up the material.

V dropped 4 bases and J dropped 3 bases, with 12 bases sitting between them. CDR3 length: 14 amino acids. Germline CDR1 LGHNA, CDR2 YSLEER. TCRdb keeps only in-frame clones here, not all; method: immunoSEQ multiplex PCR. The sample consists of more than 150,000 clones, 79% of them appearing once. The material sequenced was peripheral blood. This chain connects TRBV4-3 to TRBJ1-2; D is ambiguous. This sequence originates from a man in his 60s with active or convalescent COVID-19. The CDR3, as DNA: TGCGCCAGCAGCCCCCAGGTGCTTCACTATGGCTACACCTTC. Translating it yields CASSPQVLHYGYTF.